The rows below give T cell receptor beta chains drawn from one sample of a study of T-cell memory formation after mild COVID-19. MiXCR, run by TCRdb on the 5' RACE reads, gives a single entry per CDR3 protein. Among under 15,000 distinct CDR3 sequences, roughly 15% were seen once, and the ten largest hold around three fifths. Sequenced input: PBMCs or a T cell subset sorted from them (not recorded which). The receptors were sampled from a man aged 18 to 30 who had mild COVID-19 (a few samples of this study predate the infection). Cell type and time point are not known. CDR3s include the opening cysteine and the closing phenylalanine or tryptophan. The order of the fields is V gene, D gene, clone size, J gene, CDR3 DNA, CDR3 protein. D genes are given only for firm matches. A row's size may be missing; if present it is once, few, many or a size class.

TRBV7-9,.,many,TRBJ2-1,TGTGCCAGCAGCTTAGGACGGGCGGATGAGCAGTTCTTC,CASSLGRADEQFF
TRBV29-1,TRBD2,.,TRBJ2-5,TGCAGCGTTGACCTAGCGGGAAGTGTCGAGACCCAGTACTTC,CSVDLAGSVETQYF
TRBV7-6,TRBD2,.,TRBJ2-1,TGTGCCAGCCAAGGGACTAGCGGGGGCGATGAGCAGTTCTTC,CASQGTSGGDEQFF
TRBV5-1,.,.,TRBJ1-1,TGCGCCAGCAGCGTCCGATACCAGGGAACTGAAGCTTTCTTT,CASSVRYQGTEAFF
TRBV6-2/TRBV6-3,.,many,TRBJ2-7,TGTGCCAGCAGTTACTCCGTTTTCTACGAGCAGTACTTC,CASSYSVFYEQYF
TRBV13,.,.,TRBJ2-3,TGTGCCAGCAGCTTAAGCTCTTACCGCCCCACAGATACGCAGTATTTT,CASSLSSYRPTDTQYF
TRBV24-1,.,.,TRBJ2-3,TGTGCCACCAGTGATTTGGGCAGCCCTCCCTCAGATACGCAGTATTTT,CATSDLGSPPSDTQYF
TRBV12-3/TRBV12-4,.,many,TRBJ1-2,TGTGCCAGCAGTTTAAATCCCCGGACCCCGTATGGCTACACCTTC,CASSLNPRTPYGYTF
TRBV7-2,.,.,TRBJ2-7,TGTGCCAGCAGCCAGGGCGGCGTCTACGAGCAGTACTTC,CASSQGGVYEQYF
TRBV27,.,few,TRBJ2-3,TGTGCCAGCAGTTTCCGGGAAAGCACAGATACGCAGTATTTT,CASSFRESTDTQYF
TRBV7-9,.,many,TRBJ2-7,TGTGCCAGCAGCTTAGCGGCCTGGGACATCTCCTACGAGCAGTACTTC,CASSLAAWDISYEQYF
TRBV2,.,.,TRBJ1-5,TGTGCCAGCGGGCGAGGGCGCCAGCCCCAGCATTTT,CASGRGRQPQHF
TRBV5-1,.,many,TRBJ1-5,TGCGCCAGCAGCTTGGGGGTCAGGGCCGCCAATCAGCCCCAGCATTTT,CASSLGVRAANQPQHF
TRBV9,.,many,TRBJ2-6,TGTGCCAGCAGCGTAGTTTGGGGTTTGTCTGGGGCCAACGTCCTGACTTTC,CASSVVWGLSGANVLTF
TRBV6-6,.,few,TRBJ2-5,TGTGCCAGCAGTTACTCGCGGGAAGCCCCAGAGAAAGAGACCCAGTACTTC,CASSYSREAPEKETQYF
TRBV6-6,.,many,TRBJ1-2,TGTGCCAGCAGTTACAATGAGTTGGGGCCCTTGGGCTTC,CASSYNELGPLGF
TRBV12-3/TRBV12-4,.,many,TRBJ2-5,TGTGCCAGCAGGCGCCCCGGGATTCAAGAGACCCAGTACTTC,CASRRPGIQETQYF
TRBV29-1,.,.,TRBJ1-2,TGCAGCGTTGAAAGAGTACAGCACAATAACTATGGCTACACCTTC,CSVERVQHNNYGYTF
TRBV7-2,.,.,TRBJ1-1,TGTGCCAGCAGTTACCGGGGAATGAACACTGAAGCTTTCTTT,CASSYRGMNTEAFF
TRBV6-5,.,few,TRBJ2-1,TGTGCCAGCAGTTCTCCCAATGAGCAGTTCTTC,CASSSPNEQFF
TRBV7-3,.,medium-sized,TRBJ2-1,TGTGCCAGCAGCTTATGGGGGTCCGGGGATGAGCAGTTCTTC,CASSLWGSGDEQFF
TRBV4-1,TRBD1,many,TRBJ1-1,TGCGCCAGCAGCACCCAGGGGGCTTCCGGCACTGAAGCTTTCTTT,CASSTQGASGTEAFF
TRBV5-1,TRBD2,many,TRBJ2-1,TGCGCCAGCAGCTTCACTAGCGGGGGGGCTAGTCGACAGTTCTTC,CASSFTSGGASRQFF
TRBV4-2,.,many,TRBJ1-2,TGTGCCAGCAGCGCACAGCGGACTGGCTACACCTTC,CASSAQRTGYTF
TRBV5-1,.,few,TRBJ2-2,TGCGCCAGCAGGTCCTTCTCTAAGGGCGGGGAGCTGTTTTTT,CASRSFSKGGELFF
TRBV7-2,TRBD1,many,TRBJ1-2,TGTGCCAGCAGCTTCACAGGGGTGTCCTATGGCTACACCTTC,CASSFTGVSYGYTF
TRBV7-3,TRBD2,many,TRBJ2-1,TGTGCCAGCAGCGCGGGACTAGCGGTCAATGAGCAGTTCTTC,CASSAGLAVNEQFF
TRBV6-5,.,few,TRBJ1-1,TGTGCCAGCAGCCCAAACCCGACAGTGAACACTGAAGCTTTCTTT,CASSPNPTVNTEAFF
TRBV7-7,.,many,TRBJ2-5,TGTGCTAGCAGCTTAGGGGGGCCCCCCTCACAAGAGACCCAGTACTTC,CASSLGGPPSQETQYF
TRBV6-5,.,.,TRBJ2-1,TGTGCCAGCAGTTACTCTGGCGAAGGAGCTTACAATGAGCAGTTCTTC,CASSYSGEGAYNEQFF
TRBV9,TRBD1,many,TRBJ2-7,TGTGCCAGCAGCGCAGGGGACAGTTCCTACGAGCAGTACTTC,CASSAGDSSYEQYF
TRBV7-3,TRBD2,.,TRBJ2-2,TGTGCCAGCAGCCCCATTACTCGCGGGGGTGGAACGAACACCGGGGAGCTGTTTTTT,CASSPITRGGGTNTGELFF
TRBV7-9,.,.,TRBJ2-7,TGTGCCAGCAGCGCCGGGACCAGCTACGAGCAGTACTTC,CASSAGTSYEQYF
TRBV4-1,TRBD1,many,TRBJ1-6,TGCGCCAGCAGCCAAGATCCCCCAGGGGGCCACTCACCCCTCCACTTT,CASSQDPPGGHSPLHF
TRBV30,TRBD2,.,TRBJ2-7,TGTGCCTGGAGTGACGGGGGGACCTACGAGCAGTACTTC,CAWSDGGTYEQYF
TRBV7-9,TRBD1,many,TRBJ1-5,TGTGCCAGCAGTCCGGACAGGGGTGATCAGCCCCAGCATTTT,CASSPDRGDQPQHF
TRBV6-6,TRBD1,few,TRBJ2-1,TGTGCCAGCAGGGGACCGGGACAGGGAAAATACAATGAGCAGTTCTTC,CASRGPGQGKYNEQFF
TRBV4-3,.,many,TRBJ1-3,TGCGCCAGCAGCCCGGGGTTCGTCTCTGGAAACACCATATATTTT,CASSPGFVSGNTIYF
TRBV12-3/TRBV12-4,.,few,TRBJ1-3,TGTGCCAGCAGTTTAGCGCTCATCTGGGACCGCGGAAACACCATATATTTT,CASSLALIWDRGNTIYF
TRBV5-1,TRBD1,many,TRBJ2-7,TGCGCCAGCAGCCCCTGGACAGGGGTCGGGCAGTACTTC,CASSPWTGVGQYF
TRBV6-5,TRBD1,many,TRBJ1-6,TGTGCCAGCAGCCGGGACAGGTTTAATTCACCCCTCCACTTT,CASSRDRFNSPLHF